The rows below give T cell receptor beta chains drawn from one sample of a study of blood T cell repertoires in COVID-19. Using immunoSEQ multiplex PCR, the repertoire was profiled, and TCRdb retains in-frame clones only, with some absent. The profile shows 85,000 to 120,000 clones, around 84% of them singletons. Specimen: peripheral blood. These receptors originate from a human donor in a cohort sampled during active COVID-19. The CDR3 runs from the conserved cysteine through the conserved F or W. The order of the fields is J gene, D gene, V gene, clone size, CDR3 protein, CDR3 DNA. The D gene is left open where the match is weak. The size field is filled for only some rows; it gives once, few, many or a size class.

>TRBJ2-7|.|TRBV5-1|.
CASRTETGAYEQYF
TGCGCCAGCAGGACCGAGACAGGAGCCTACGAGCAGTACTTC
>TRBJ1-2|.|TRBV11-3|.
CASSLDRPQGSYGYTF
TGTGCCAGCAGCTTAGACCGTCCGCAGGGAAGCTATGGCTACACCTTC
>TRBJ2-4|TRBD2|TRBV4-1|.
CASSQMRGDPNIQYF
TGCGCCAGCAGCCAGATGCGGGGGGACCCTAACATTCAGTACTTC
>TRBJ2-3|.|TRBV7-2|.
CASSPSWRTDTQYF
TGTGCCAGCAGCCCTTCTTGGCGCACAGATACGCAGTATTTT
>TRBJ2-7|TRBD1|TRBV29-1|.
CSGKSGQSYEQYF
TGCAGCGGGAAATCGGGACAGTCCTACGAGCAGTACTTC
>TRBJ2-5|TRBD1|TRBV2|.
CATSMTGGVVETQYF
TGTGCCACCAGCATGACAGGGGGCGTGGTGGAGACCCAGTACTTC
>TRBJ2-3|.|TRBV9|.
CASSVVVTDTQYF
TGTGCCAGCAGCGTAGTAGTAACAGATACGCAGTATTTT
>TRBJ2-3|.|TRBV12-3/TRBV12-4|.
CASRASTDTQYF
TGTGCCAGCAGGGCTAGCACAGATACGCAGTATTTT
>TRBJ1-6|TRBD1|TRBV27|.
CASSFRGNRGNSPLHF
TGTGCCAGCAGTTTCAGGGGGAATCGGGGTAATTCACCCCTCCACTTT
>TRBJ2-7|TRBD1|TRBV2|.
CASRTTTGGSSYEQYF
TGTGCCAGCAGGACAACGACAGGGGGCAGCTCCTACGAGCAGTACTTC
>TRBJ2-2|.|TRBV5-4|.
CASSPRVQGNTGELFF
TGTGCCAGCAGCCCCAGGGTCCAGGGGAACACCGGGGAGCTGTTTTTT
>TRBJ1-1|.|TRBV2|.
CASRGPQNTEAFF
TGTGCCAGCAGGGGGCCACAGAACACTGAAGCTTTCTTT
>TRBJ1-1|.|TRBV12-3/TRBV12-4|.
CASSTFGNTEAFF
TGTGCCAGCAGTACATTTGGGAACACTGAAGCTTTCTTT
>TRBJ2-7|.|TRBV5-1|.
CASSASLAYEQYF
TGCGCCAGCAGCGCAAGCTTAGCTTACGAGCAGTACTTC
>TRBJ2-3|.|TRBV28|once
CASMSPGWVSTDTQYF
TGTGCCAGCATGAGCCCGGGATGGGTTAGCACAGATACGCAGTATTTT
>TRBJ1-1|.|TRBV11-3|.
CASSLGGGQDTEAFF
TGTGCCAGCAGCTTAGGTGGGGGCCAGGACACTGAAGCTTTCTTT
>TRBJ2-5|.|TRBV20-1|.
CSASSGQSATQYF
TGCAGTGCTAGTAGCGGACAGTCTGCGACCCAGTACTTC
>TRBJ2-7|.|TRBV2|.
CASPVSRDITYEQYF
TGTGCCAGCCCCGTTTCCCGCGACATTACCTACGAGCAGTACTTC
>TRBJ1-2|.|TRBV3-1/TRBV3-2|once
CASSQVQGAGAGSYGYTF
TGTGCCAGCAGCCAAGTACAAGGGGCAGGGGCAGGAAGCTATGGCTACACCTTC
>TRBJ1-1|TRBD1|TRBV7-2|.
CASSPRQGWDTEAFF
TGTGCCAGCAGCCCGAGACAGGGTTGGGACACTGAAGCTTTCTTT
>TRBJ2-5|TRBD1|TRBV7-6|.
CASSLKDRVSIETQYF
TGTGCCAGCAGCTTAAAGGACAGGGTATCAATAGAGACCCAGTACTTC
>TRBJ1-2|TRBD1|TRBV7-2|.
CASSSAGPHRGYGYTF
TGTGCCAGCAGCTCAGCCGGACCCCACAGGGGCTATGGCTACACCTTC
>TRBJ1-3|.|TRBV2|few
CASSEGGYSGNTIYF
TGTGCCAGCAGTGAAGGCGGTTACTCTGGAAACACCATATATTTT
>TRBJ2-2|.|TRBV9|.
CASSVGAPTNTGELFF
TGTGCCAGCAGCGTAGGGGCCCCAACGAACACCGGGGAGCTGTTTTTT
>TRBJ2-1|.|TRBV27|.
CASTRQGSSYNEQFF
TGTGCCAGCACTAGGCAGGGGAGCTCCTACAATGAGCAGTTCTTC
>TRBJ1-2|.|TRBV6-2/TRBV6-3|.
CASSYSSFYGYTF
TGTGCCAGCAGTTACTCGTCGTTCTATGGCTACACCTTC
>TRBJ2-5|.|TRBV5-4|few
CASSLPRDRTQYF
TGTGCCAGCAGCTTGCCCAGGGATAGGACCCAGTACTTC
>TRBJ1-1|.|TRBV19|.
CASSIVTGGTEAFF
TGTGCCAGTAGTATAGTTACCGGGGGGACTGAAGCTTTCTTT
>TRBJ2-1|TRBD1|TRBV6-5|.
CASSRPGTGVNEQFF
TGTGCCAGCAGTCGACCCGGGACAGGGGTAAATGAGCAGTTCTTC
>TRBJ2-5|TRBD1|TRBV29-1|.
CSVDRSGGQETQYF
TGCAGCGTTGACCGGTCAGGGGGCCAAGAGACCCAGTACTTC
>TRBJ1-1|TRBD1|TRBV14|.
CASSQDGTGFWTEAFF
TGTGCCAGCAGCCAAGACGGGACAGGATTTTGGACTGAAGCTTTCTTT
>TRBJ1-1|TRBD1|TRBV20-1|once
CSASPPLQGARRAFF
TGCAGTGCTAGTCCACCCCTCCAGGGGGCTAGAAGGGCTTTCTTT
>TRBJ2-1|.|TRBV7-8|.
CASSSLRTTYNEQFF
TGTGCCAGCAGCTCGCTTCGGACAACTTACAATGAGCAGTTCTTC
>TRBJ1-5|.|TRBV28|.
CASSLLQAYQPQHF
TGTGCCAGCAGTTTACTCCAGGCTTATCAGCCCCAGCATTTT
>TRBJ1-5|.|TRBV28|.
CASSFGFGNQPQHF
TGTGCCAGCAGTTTCGGGTTTGGCAATCAGCCCCAGCATTTT
>TRBJ2-3|TRBD1|TRBV14|once
CASSGRDRGQVTDTQYF
TGTGCCAGCAGCGGCCGGGACAGGGGTCAGGTCACAGATACGCAGTATTTT
>TRBJ2-5|.|TRBV10-3|.
CAISAGHNQETQYF
TGTGCCATCAGTGCGGGACACAACCAAGAGACCCAGTACTTC
>TRBJ2-2|.|TRBV6-6|.
CASSYPPSGELFF
TGTGCCAGCAGTTACCCCCCGTCCGGGGAGCTGTTTTTT
>TRBJ2-1|TRBD2|TRBV11-3|.
CASRSGGPINEQFF
TGTGCCAGCAGGTCGGGGGGGCCTATCAATGAGCAGTTCTTC
>TRBJ1-5|.|TRBV28|.
CASSLGADPPRNQPQHF
TGTGCCAGCAGTTTAGGGGCAGACCCGCCCCGCAATCAGCCCCAGCATTTT
>TRBJ1-5|.|TRBV30|.
CAWSVNVTSGNQPQHF
TGTGCCTGGAGTGTAAATGTGACAAGTGGCAATCAGCCCCAGCATTTT
>TRBJ2-7|.|TRBV10-3|.
CAISEGERSYEQYF
TGTGCCATCAGTGAGGGGGAGCGTTCCTACGAGCAGTACTTC
>TRBJ1-5|TRBD1|TRBV2|.
CASSVTGGSQPQHF
TGTGCCAGCAGTGTAACAGGGGGAAGTCAGCCCCAGCATTTT
>TRBJ2-5|TRBD2|TRBV5-4|.
CASSLEAGGQETQYF
TGTGCCAGCAGCTTGGAAGCGGGGGGACAAGAGACCCAGTACTTC
>TRBJ1-2|TRBD1|TRBV29-1|.
CSASLGAGQGNYGYTF
TGCAGCGCTTCATTAGGGGCGGGACAGGGAAACTATGGCTACACCTTC
>TRBJ2-7|.|TRBV24-1|.
CATSRQHEQYF
TGTGCCACCAGCCGACAGCACGAGCAGTACTTC
>TRBJ2-3|TRBD2|TRBV27|.
CASSLSVATSATQYF
TGTGCCAGCAGTTTATCGGTGGCTACTAGCGCTACGCAGTATTTT
>TRBJ2-7|.|TRBV6-5|.
CASSYSWGASYEQYF
TGTGCCAGCAGTTACTCGTGGGGCGCGTCCTACGAGCAGTACTTC
>TRBJ1-2|.|TRBV28|.
CASSFPSEANYGYTF
TGTGCCAGCAGCTTCCCGAGTGAAGCTAACTATGGCTACACCTTC
>TRBJ1-6|.|TRBV7-9|.
CASSPGDYSPLHF
TGTGCCAGCAGCCCGGGGGACTATTCACCCCTCCACTTT
>TRBJ1-2|TRBD1|TRBV28|.
CASRGAGQALGGYTF
TGTGCCAGCAGGGGGGCCGGACAGGCCCTAGGGGGCTACACCTTC